The clone carrying this T cell receptor (beta chain) showed up many times. The antigen is undetermined. The data belong to a study of T cells in Graves' hyperthyroidism and ophthalmopathy. Across the study: Peripheral blood collection took place at initial diagnosis, before any treatment.

RNA transcripts served as the template for amplifying TCR beta CDR3 regions. The HTBI primer set was used in a first-round RT-PCR of the TCR CDR3. TCRdb redid the calling of the multiplex PCR reads with MiXCR, one entry per CDR3 protein. The sample has 310,000 or so distinct CDR3 sequences; about 17% are singletons. Trimming took 5 bases from V and 0 from J; bases not matched to a gene: 4. The length of the CDR3 is 13 residues. Looked up from germline, CDR1 is DFQATT and CDR2 is SNEGSKA (reference sequence). Overall study findings and caveats: The model made its ophthalmopathy prediction, and onset followed a median approximately 6 months later. Blood also carried most thyroid clonotypes expanded above 0.001.

The sample was blood. V and J are TRBV20-1 and TRBJ2-7, with TRBD1 matching over 7 bases. This receptor was identified in a woman in her sixties or seventies with Graves' ophthalmopathy. The CDR3 DNA follows: TGCAGTGCTCAGGGGGACATCTCCTACGAGCAGTACTTC. This codes for CSAQGDISYEQYF.